Following are 18 T cell receptor beta chains from one sample sequenced in a study of blood T cell repertoires in COVID-19. Profiled with immunoSEQ multiplex PCR; TCRdb holds only in-frame clones, not every one. In the table there are approximately 180,000 clones, 75% to 90% of which are singletons. The sequenced sample was peripheral blood. The receptor set was obtained from a middle-aged woman with COVID-19, enrolled during active disease.

The chain carries TRBV5-1 and TRBJ2-1, with a weak D call TRBD1 (6 bases). Trimming left V 4 bases short and J 0 bases short, with 11 bases between. Germline values: CDR1 SGHRS, CDR2 YFSETQ. The CDR3 sequence is 15 residues long. The DNA of the CDR3 is TGCGCCAGCAGCCAAACAGGGTTCTCCTACAATGAGCAGTTCTTC. As protein: CASSQTGFSYNEQFF.

The chain has TRBV5-8 and TRBJ2-6; TRBD1 aligns across 7 bases. Germline lookup yields CDR1 SGHTS and CDR2 YDEGEE. Germline trimming cut 4 bases from V and 2 bases from J; bases unmatched to any gene: 9. CDR3 length: 17 residues. DNA for the CDR3: TGTGCCAGCAGCCCCCAAACAGGGGCTCCTGGGGCCAACGTCCTGACTTTC. It is translated as CASSPQTGAPGANVLTF.

The chain has TRBV3-1 (or the pseudogene TRBV3-2) and TRBJ2-2, with D possibly TRBD2 on 5 matching bases. The CDR3 is 13 amino acids. Germline loops: CDR1 LGHDT, CDR2 YNNKEL (reference sequence). The V end was cut by 0 bases, the J end by 8 bases, with 7 bases between. The CDR3 DNA sequence: TGTGCCAGCAGCCAAGAAACGGGGGGGGAGCTGTTTTTT. It encodes CASSQETGGELFF.

This chain connects TRBV5-1 to TRBJ1-2; TRBD1 might be the D (6 bases). With 3 bases removed from V and 0 bases from J, the gap between germline ends came to 15 bases. Germline loops: CDR1 SGHRS, CDR2 YFSETQ. The CDR3 runs 16 residues. Here the CDR3 DNA reads TGCGCCAGCAGCTCGGGACACGCATCCACTAACTATGGCTACACCTTC. It specifies CASSSGHASTNYGYTF.

The gene calls are TRBV2 and TRBJ1-4, with 8 bases matching TRBD1. Germline V lookup: CDR1 SNHLY, CDR2 FYNNEI. The V gene end was trimmed by 6 bases and the J gene end by 7 bases; junction bases not matched to a gene: 7. CDR3 size: 14 residues. The CDR3 loop is CASRRDRQREKLFF. The CDR3 DNA sequence: TGTGCCAGCAGACGGGACAGGCAACGTGAAAAACTGTTTTTT. Complete variable domain (other parts from reference TRBV2 and TRBJ1-4): EPEVTQTPSHQVTQMGQEVILRCVPISNHLYFYWYRQILGQKVEFLVSFYNNEISEKSEIFDDQFSVERPDGSNFTLKIRSTKLEDSAMYFCASRRDRQREKLFFGSGTQLSVL.

V is TRBV6-4 and J is TRBJ1-6; unclear D gene. V was shortened by 1 base and J by 7 bases, with 5 bases between the two germline ends. The CDR3 loop spans 13 amino acids. In germline, CDR1 is MRHNA, CDR2 SNTAGT. CDR3 DNA: TGTGCCAGCAGTGACTTTGAGAATTCACCCCTCCACTTT. The encoded protein is CASSDFENSPLHF.

This chain connects TRBV13 to TRBJ2-1; 8 nucleotides line up with TRBD1. The CDR3 runs to 16 residues. J lost 4 bases, V lost 5 bases, and 10 bases had no gene match. Germline V gives CDR1 PRHDT, CDR2 FYEKMQ (reference sequence). For the CDR3, the DNA is TGTGCCAGCAGCCCTAGGGGGCAGGGGGCTTACAATGAGCAGTTCTTC. Translation gives CASSPRGQGAYNEQFF.

This chain connects TRBV27 to TRBJ1-5; D possibly corresponds to TRBD1 (5 bases). The germline V gene has CDR1 MNHEY and CDR2 SMNVEV (reference sequence). CDR3 length: 16 amino acids. With 4 bases removed from V and 0 bases from J, the gap between germline ends came to 13 bases. The CDR3: CASSSLGHFSNQPQHF. Here the CDR3 DNA reads TGTGCCAGCAGTTCGCTCGGACATTTTAGCAATCAGCCCCAGCATTTT.

This chain connects TRBV10-2 to TRBJ2-3; TRBD2 aligns across 8 bases. Losses at the gene ends were 11 bases for V and 1 base for J; bases not matched to a gene: 8. The CDR3 contains 14 residues. CDR1 WSHSY and CDR2 SAAADI come from the germline V gene. The CDR3 is CAGGSGGGTDTQYF. Here the CDR3 DNA reads TGCGCCGGGGGGAGCGGGGGAGGCACAGATACGCAGTATTTT.

The genes are TRBV9 and TRBJ2-7, with 11 bases identical to TRBD2. Germline V gene lookup returns CDR1 SGDLS and CDR2 YYNGEE. V shed 2 bases, J shed 6 bases, and the junction held 22 bases outside the gene matches. The CDR3 is made up of 20 amino acids. The CDR3 sequence: CASSVGITGTSGKPPAEQYF. The DNA of the CDR3 is TGTGCCAGCAGCGTCGGCATCACAGGGACTAGCGGAAAACCTCCGGCCGAGCAGTACTTC. Full variable domain (remainder filled in from reference TRBV9 and TRBJ2-7): DSGVTQTPKHLITATGQRVTLRCSPRSGDLSVYWYQQSLDQGLQFLIQYYNGEERAKGNILERFSAQQFPDLHSELNLSSLELGDSALYFCASSVGITGTSGKPPAEQYFGPGTRLTVT.

The CDR3 sequence: CASSLEWLASYEQYF. Here the CDR3 DNA reads TGTGCCAGCAGCTTAGAGTGGCTAGCGAGCTACGAGCAGTACTTC. The V call is TRBV7-9, the J call TRBJ2-7; D perhaps matches TRBD2 (6 bases). CDR1 and CDR2 from the germline V gene are SEHNR and FQNEAQ (reference sequence). This CDR3 contains 15 residues. Deletions cut 1 base from V and 3 bases from J, with 13 bases between.

The sample holds a few counts of this clone. V and J are TRBV7-9 and TRBJ1-1; 7 bases align to TRBD1. With V trimmed by 5 bases and J by 1 base, 10 bases remained unmatched. Per the germline V gene, CDR1 is SEHNR and CDR2 is FQNEAQ (reference sequence). This CDR3 region has 16 residues. In DNA form, the CDR3 reads TGTGCCAGCAGCCCGACAGGGCAGAGGGCGAACACTGAAGCTTTCTTT. It encodes CASSPTGQRANTEAFF.

The rearrangement joins TRBV14 to TRBJ1-1; D gene ambiguous. The CDR3 spans 14 residues. V was pared by 0 bases and J by 11 bases, with 16 bases between. Germline V CDR1 and CDR2: SGHDN, FVKESK. CDR3 residues: CASSQEVSALRAFF. The DNA for the CDR3 is TGTGCCAGCAGCCAAGAGGTCTCTGCCCTGCGGGCTTTCTTT.

The chain employs TRBV28 and TRBJ2-1; 10 bases line up with TRBD1. V gave up 6 bases and J gave up 3 bases; unmatched junction bases: 5. The CDR3 is made up of 15 amino acids. Germline CDR1 and CDR2: MDHEN and SYDVKM. The CDR3 spells CASRTWTGGYNEQFF. The CDR3 nucleotides read TGTGCCAGCAGAACCTGGACAGGGGGCTACAATGAGCAGTTCTTC.

This sequence joins TRBV6-5 and TRBJ1-1; D ambiguous. CDR3 length: 13 amino acids. Germline values: CDR1 MNHEY, CDR2 SVGAGI. V gave up 8 bases and J gave up 0 bases, with 10 bases separating them. The CDR3 DNA sequence: TGTGCCAGCTGGTCGGTAATGAACACTGAAGCTTTCTTT. Its translation: CASWSVMNTEAFF.

The V gene is TRBV28, the J gene TRBJ2-3; 10 bases are a match to TRBD2. Germline CDR1 reads MDHEN; CDR2 reads SYDVKM. The junction had 9 bases not matched to a gene; V was cut back by 6 bases and J by 0 bases. The CDR3 has 17 residues. Written as DNA, the CDR3 is TGTGCCAGCAGCAATATAGCGGGAGGAACTAGCACAGATACGCAGTATTTT. Its protein is CASSNIAGGTSTDTQYF.

The chain joins TRBV4-2 to TRBJ1-6; D unclear. The CDR3 contains 14 residues. The germline gives CDR1 LGHNA, CDR2 YNFKEQ. Between the trimmed V and J ends, which lost 0 bases and 9 bases, there was a span of 9 bases. The CDR3 DNA follows: TGTGCCAGCAGCCAAGAAGGAACTAGTTCACCCCTCCACTTT. As protein: CASSQEGTSSPLHF.

The chain employs TRBV7-2 and TRBJ1-3, with a tentative D call TRBD1 (6 bases). Germline CDR1 and CDR2: SGHTA and FQGNSA. Trimming pared 4 bases from V and 0 bases from J, leaving 10 bases between. This CDR3 is 15 amino acids long. CDR3 DNA: TGTGCCAGCAGCTCCGGGGGGCACTCTGGAAACACCATATATTTT. Translation: CASSSGGHSGNTIYF.